This entry is about one T cell receptor (beta chain). Its antigen is still unknown. These data originate in a study of shared clonotypes between healthy human individuals. As for the study in general: Those who served as donors were a couple of women and three men between the ages of 18 and 49.

V shed 3 bases, J shed 7 bases, and the junction held 8 bases outside the gene matches. This CDR3 has 14 amino acids. CDR1 and CDR2 (germline): SGHTA, FQGNSA. Study results and limitations: When naive CD4 clonotypes were compared across a few donors, approximately 5% were shared.

Sequencing used immunoSEQ multiplex PCR; TCRdb keeps in-frame clones, though not all of them. This sample has roughly 2.2 million clones; 93% occur once, and the top ten carry 0.35% to 0.45%. This receptor was obtained from a man between 18 and 35 years old in good health. Some clones in this sample may be carry-over from other donors' samples. The sample taken for sequencing was naive CD4+ T cells from PBMCs. Subset denoted: CD45RA+ positively selected. This chain joins TRBV7-2 and TRBJ2-7; 8 nucleotides align to TRBD2. CDR3 DNA sequence: TGTGCCAGCAGCTTCGCGGGAGGTCGAATGGAGCAGTACTTC. Encoded protein: CASSFAGGRMEQYF.